This is a list of T cell receptor beta chains from one sample in a study of T cell changes during pregnancy in multiple sclerosis. Measured with immunoSEQ multiplex PCR; TCRdb has only the in-frame clones, and not every one. The data contain 45,000 to 50,000 clones, approximately 94% of them singletons. The input for sequencing was CD8+ T cells from peripheral blood mononuclear cells, taken in the first trimester of pregnancy. The receptors derive from a female donor with multiple sclerosis, enrolled in a pregnancy study. The CDR3 runs from the conserved cysteine through the conserved F or W.

TRBV6-5,TRBJ2-5,CATTGTRFSQETQYF
TRBV9,TRBJ2-1,CASSVRSGELANEQFF
TRBV10-3,TRBJ1-1,CAISESTGVNTEAFF
TRBV27,TRBJ2-5,CASRPGTSGRETQYF
TRBV28,TRBJ2-7,CASSSHGLASGRVYEQYF
TRBV5-1,TRBJ1-1,CASSLGDNLDRGARAFF
TRBV11-3,TRBJ2-1,CASSLEGPSPYNEQFF
TRBV30,TRBJ2-1,CACRGRTDNEQFF
TRBV28,TRBJ2-7,CASSLLVSSYEQYF
TRBV9,TRBJ2-2,CASSTRTSGGINTGELFF
TRBV18,TRBJ2-5,CASSARQGGQETQYF
TRBV27,TRBJ2-3,CASSSGQGTDTQYF
TRBV6-4,TRBJ2-2,CASSEGGGDNTGELFF
TRBV5-4,TRBJ2-1,CASSFGSLNEQFF
TRBV2,TRBJ2-7,CASSGQGKPYEQYF
TRBV30,TRBJ1-1,CAWHSRQGGNTEAFF
TRBV13,TRBJ2-5,CASRDRETQYF
TRBV7-3,TRBJ2-3,CASSLGKTGFQGTQYF
TRBV6-6,TRBJ2-2,CASSPGTGFAGELFF
TRBV7-9,TRBJ2-7,CASSSEPGLADF
TRBV19,TRBJ2-7,CASSIGVPGTYEQYF
TRBV2,TRBJ1-2,CARTGGYGYTF
TRBV5-8,TRBJ2-7,CASSLRGYYEQYF
TRBV10-3,TRBJ1-4,CAISDPSTNEKLFF
TRBV19,TRBJ1-1,CASRTGNTEAFF
TRBV25-1,TRBJ2-1,CAFGDNEQFF
TRBV4-1,TRBJ1-1,CASSQGLGGLNTEAFF
TRBV7-2,TRBJ2-7,CASSLGRGEQYF
TRBV6-1,TRBJ2-7,CASSEFMDRGYEQYF
TRBV29-1,TRBJ2-7,CSVAPGTSGGEQYF
TRBV6-5,TRBJ2-5,CASYDEYETQYF
TRBV5-8,TRBJ1-1,CASTVGGTEAFF